This note documents a single T cell receptor (beta chain) sequence. This entry belongs to a study of control samples from healthy donors and cancer patients. The protocol was immunoSEQ multiplex PCR, while the TCRdb copy is restricted to in-frame clones and leaves out a portion. The top ten hold over 3% of the sample, which has roughly 86,000 clones, approximately 90% seen once. V dropped 4 bases and J dropped 6; count of bases not matched to a gene: 10. Germline CDR1 and CDR2: SGHRS and YFSETQ. The CDR3 contains 16 residues. This chain connects TRBV5-1 to TRBJ1-5; 10 bases are shared with TRBD1. Sequenced input: blood. The source of this sequence is a woman aged 18-35 years in good health. The CDR3 coding sequence is TGCGCCAGCAGCCAAGACGGACAGGGGGAATCTCAGCCCCAGCATTTT. It codes for CASSQDGQGESQPQHF.